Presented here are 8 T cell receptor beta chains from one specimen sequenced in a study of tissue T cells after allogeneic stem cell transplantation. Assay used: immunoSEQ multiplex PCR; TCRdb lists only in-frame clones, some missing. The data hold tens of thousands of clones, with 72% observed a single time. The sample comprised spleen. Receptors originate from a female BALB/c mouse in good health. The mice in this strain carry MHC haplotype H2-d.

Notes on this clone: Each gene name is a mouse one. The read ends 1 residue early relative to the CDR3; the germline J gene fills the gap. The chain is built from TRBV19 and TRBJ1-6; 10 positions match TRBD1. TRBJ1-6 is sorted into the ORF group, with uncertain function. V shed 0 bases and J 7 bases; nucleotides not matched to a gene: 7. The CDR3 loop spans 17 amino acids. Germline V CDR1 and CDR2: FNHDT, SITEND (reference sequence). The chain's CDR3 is CASSIGRQGARNSPLYF. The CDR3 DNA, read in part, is TGTGCCAGCAGTATAGGGAGACAGGGGGCGAGGAATTCGCCCCTCTAC.

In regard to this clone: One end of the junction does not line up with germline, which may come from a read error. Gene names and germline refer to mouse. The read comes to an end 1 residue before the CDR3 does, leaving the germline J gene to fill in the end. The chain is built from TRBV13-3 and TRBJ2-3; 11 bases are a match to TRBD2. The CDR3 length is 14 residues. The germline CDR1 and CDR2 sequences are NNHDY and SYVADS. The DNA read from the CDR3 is TGTGCCAGCAGTCCGGGACTGGGGGCAGAAGCGCTGTAT. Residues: CASSPGLGAEALY. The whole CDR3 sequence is CASSPGLGAEALYF.

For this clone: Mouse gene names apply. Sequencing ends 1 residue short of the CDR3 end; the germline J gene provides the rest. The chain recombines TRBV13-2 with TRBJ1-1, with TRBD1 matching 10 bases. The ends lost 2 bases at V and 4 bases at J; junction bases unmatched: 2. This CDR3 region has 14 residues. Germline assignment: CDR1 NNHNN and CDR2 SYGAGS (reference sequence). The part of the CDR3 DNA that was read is TGTGCCAGCGGTGAAGACAGGGGGCCCACAGAAGTCTTC. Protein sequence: CASGEDRGPTEVF. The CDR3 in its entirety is CASGEDRGPTEVFF.

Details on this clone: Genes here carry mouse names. The covered CDR3 bases are TGTGCCAGCAGTAGGGACTGGGGGGGCGCGGGCACCTTGTAC. It is translated as CASSRDWGGAGTLY. In full, the CDR3 is CASSRDWGGAGTLYF. The rearrangement joins TRBV13-1 to TRBJ2-4; 14 bases map to TRBD2. The read halts 1 residue ahead of the CDR3 end, with the missing end drawn from the germline J gene. There are 15 residues in the CDR3. The germline gives CDR1 NSHNY, CDR2 SYGAGN. V was clipped by 4 bases and J by 8 bases; unmatched bases: 6.

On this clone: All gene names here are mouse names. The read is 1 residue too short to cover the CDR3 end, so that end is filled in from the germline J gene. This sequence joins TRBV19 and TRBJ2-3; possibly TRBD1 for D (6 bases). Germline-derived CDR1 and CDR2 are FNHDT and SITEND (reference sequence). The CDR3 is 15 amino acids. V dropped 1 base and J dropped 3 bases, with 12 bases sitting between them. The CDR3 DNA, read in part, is TGTGCCAGCAGTATAAAGCAGGGGAGCGCAGAAACGCTGTAT. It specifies CASSIKQGSAETLY. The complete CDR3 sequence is CASSIKQGSAETLYF.

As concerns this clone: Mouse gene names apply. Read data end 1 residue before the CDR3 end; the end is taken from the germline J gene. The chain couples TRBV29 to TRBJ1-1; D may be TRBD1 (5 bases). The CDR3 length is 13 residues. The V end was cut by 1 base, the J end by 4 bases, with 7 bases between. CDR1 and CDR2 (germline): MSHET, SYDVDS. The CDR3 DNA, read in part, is TGTGCTAGCAGTTTATGGGGGGTCACAGAAGTCTTC. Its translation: CASSLWGVTEVF. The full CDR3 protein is CASSLWGVTEVFF.

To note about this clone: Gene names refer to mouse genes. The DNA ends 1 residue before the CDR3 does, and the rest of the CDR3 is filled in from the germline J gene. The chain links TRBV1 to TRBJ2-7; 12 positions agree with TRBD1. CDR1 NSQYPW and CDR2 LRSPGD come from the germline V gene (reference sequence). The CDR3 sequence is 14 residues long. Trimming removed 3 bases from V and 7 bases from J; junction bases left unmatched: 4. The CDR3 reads CTCSARDRGQEQYF. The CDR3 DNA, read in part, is TGCACCTGCAGTGCCAGGGACAGGGGGCAGGAACAGTAC.

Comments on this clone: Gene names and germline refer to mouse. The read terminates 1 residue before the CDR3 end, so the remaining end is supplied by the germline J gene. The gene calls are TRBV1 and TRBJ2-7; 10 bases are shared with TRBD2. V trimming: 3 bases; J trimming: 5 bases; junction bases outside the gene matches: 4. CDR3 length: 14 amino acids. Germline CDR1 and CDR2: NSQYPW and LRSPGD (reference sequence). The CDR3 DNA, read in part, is TGCACCTGCAGTGCCCTGGGGGGGCGCGATGAACAGTAC. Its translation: CTCSALGGRDEQY. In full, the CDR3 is CTCSALGGRDEQYF.